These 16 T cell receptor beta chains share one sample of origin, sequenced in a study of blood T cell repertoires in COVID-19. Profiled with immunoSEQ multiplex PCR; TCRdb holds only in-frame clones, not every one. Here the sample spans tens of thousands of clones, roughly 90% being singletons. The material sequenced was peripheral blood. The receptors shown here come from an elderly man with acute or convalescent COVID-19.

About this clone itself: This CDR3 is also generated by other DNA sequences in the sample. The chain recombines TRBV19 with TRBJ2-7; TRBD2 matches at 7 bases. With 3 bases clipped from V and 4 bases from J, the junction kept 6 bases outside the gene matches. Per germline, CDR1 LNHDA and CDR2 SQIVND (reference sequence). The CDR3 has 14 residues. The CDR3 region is CASSIRQGGYEQYF. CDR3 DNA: TGTGCCAGTAGTATTCGTCAGGGAGGGTACGAGCAGTACTTC.

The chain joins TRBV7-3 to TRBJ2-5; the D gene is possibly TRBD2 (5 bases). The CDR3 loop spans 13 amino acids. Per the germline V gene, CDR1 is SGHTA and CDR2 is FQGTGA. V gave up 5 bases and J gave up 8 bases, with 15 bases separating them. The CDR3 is CASSAGSRFTQYF. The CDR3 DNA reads TGTGCCAGCAGCGCGGGCAGTAGGTTCACCCAGTACTTC.

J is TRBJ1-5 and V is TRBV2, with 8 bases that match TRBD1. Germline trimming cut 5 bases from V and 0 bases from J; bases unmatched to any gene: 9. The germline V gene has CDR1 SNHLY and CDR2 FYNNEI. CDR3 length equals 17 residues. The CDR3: CASSHPGTGYSNQPQHF. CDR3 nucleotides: TGTGCCAGCAGTCATCCCGGGACAGGTTATAGCAATCAGCCCCAGCATTTT.

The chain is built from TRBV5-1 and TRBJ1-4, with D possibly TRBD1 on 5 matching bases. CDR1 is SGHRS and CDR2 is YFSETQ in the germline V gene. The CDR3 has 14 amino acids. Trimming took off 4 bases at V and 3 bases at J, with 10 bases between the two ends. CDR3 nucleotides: TGCGCCAGCAGCACCGCAGGGTCTAATGAAAAACTGTTTTTT. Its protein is CASSTAGSNEKLFF.

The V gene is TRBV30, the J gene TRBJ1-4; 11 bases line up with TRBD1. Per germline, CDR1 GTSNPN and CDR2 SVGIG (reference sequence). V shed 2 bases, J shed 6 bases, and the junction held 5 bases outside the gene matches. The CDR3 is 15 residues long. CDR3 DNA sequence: TGTGCCTGGAGTATTGGGACAGGGGGTGATGAAAAACTGTTTTTT. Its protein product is CAWSIGTGGDEKLFF.

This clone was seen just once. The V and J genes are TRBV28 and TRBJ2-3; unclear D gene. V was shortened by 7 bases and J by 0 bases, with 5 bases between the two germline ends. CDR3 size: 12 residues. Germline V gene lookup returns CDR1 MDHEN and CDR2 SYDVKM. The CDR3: CASTRSTDTQYF. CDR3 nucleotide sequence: TGTGCCAGCACCAGGAGCACAGATACGCAGTATTTT.

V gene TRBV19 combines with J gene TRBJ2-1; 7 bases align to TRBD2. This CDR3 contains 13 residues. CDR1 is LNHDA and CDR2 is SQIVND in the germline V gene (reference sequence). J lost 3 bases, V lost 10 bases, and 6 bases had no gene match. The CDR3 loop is CATASGGYNEQFF. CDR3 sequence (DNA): TGTGCCACCGCTTCGGGGGGCTACAATGAGCAGTTCTTC.

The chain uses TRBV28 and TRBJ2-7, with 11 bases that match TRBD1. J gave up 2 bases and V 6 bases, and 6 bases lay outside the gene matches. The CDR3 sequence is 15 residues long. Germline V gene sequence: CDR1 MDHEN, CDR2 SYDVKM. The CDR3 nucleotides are TGTGCCAGCAGCACTCCGGGACAGGGGGCCTACGAGCAGTACTTC. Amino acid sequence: CASSTPGQGAYEQYF.

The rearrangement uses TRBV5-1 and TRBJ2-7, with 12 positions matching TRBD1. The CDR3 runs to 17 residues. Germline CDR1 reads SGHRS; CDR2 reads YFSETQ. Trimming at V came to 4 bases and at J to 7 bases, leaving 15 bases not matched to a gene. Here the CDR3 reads CASSPGSGQGAALEQYF. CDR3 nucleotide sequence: TGCGCCAGCAGCCCCGGGTCGGGACAGGGGGCCGCATTAGAGCAGTACTTC. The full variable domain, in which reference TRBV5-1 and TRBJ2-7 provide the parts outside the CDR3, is KAGVTQTPRYLIKTRGQQVTLSCSPISGHRSVSWYQQTPGQGLQFLFEYFSETQRNKGNFPGRFSGRQFSNSRSEMNVSTLELGDSALYLCASSPGSGQGAALEQYFGPGTRLTVT.

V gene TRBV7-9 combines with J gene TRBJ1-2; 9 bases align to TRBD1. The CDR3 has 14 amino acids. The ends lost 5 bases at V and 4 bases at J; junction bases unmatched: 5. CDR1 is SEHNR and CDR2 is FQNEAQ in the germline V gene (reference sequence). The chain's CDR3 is CASSRRQGGYGYTF. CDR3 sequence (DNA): TGTGCCAGCAGCCGGAGACAGGGGGGCTATGGCTACACCTTC.

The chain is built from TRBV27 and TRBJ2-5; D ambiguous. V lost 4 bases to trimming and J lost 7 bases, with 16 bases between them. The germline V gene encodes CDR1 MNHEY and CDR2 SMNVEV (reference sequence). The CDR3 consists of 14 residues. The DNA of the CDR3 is TGTGCCAGCAGTTCAACACCTTATGTGTGGACCCAGTACTTC. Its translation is CASSSTPYVWTQYF.

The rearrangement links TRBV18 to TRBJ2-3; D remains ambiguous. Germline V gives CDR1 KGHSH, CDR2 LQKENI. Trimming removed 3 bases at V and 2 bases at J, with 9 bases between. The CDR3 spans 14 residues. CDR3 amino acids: CASSPQAITDTQYF. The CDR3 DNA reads TGTGCCAGCTCACCTCAGGCGATCACAGATACGCAGTATTTT.

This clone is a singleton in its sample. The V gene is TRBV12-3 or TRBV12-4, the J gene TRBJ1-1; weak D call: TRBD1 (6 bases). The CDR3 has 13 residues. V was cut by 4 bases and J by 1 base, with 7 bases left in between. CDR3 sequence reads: CASSSGQNTEAFF. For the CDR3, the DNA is TGTGCCAGCAGTTCGGGACAGAACACTGAAGCTTTCTTT.

CDR3 DNA sequence: TGTGCCAGCAGCCTAGAATTTAGCAATCAGCCCCAGCATTTT. Encoded protein: CASSLEFSNQPQHF. The chain couples TRBV2 to TRBJ1-5; D unresolved. The CDR3 is 14 amino acids. Trimming pared 6 bases from V and 0 bases from J, leaving 9 bases between. CDR1 and CDR2 (germline): SNHLY, FYNNEI.

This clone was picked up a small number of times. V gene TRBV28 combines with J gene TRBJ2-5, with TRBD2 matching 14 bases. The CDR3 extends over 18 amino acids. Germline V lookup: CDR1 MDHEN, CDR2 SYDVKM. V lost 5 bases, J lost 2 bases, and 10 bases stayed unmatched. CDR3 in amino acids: CASSPGLAGAGAQETQYF. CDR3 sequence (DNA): TGTGCCAGCAGTCCGGGACTAGCGGGGGCGGGGGCTCAAGAGACCCAGTACTTC.

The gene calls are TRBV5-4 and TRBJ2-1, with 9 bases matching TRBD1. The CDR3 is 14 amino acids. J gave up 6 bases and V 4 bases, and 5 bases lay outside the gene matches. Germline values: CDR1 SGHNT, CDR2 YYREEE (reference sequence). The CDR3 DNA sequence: TGTGCCAGCAGCGGAGGACAGGGGCTCAATGAGCAGTTCTTC. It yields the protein CASSGGQGLNEQFF.